This T cell receptor beta chain was sequenced in a study of T-cell memory formation after mild COVID-19. Study findings and constraints: The study found contracting CD4+ clones mainly in CM and EM and contracting CD8+ clones in EMRA. Detection of some responders pre-infection suggested pre-existing cross-reactive memory T cells participated.

Amplification by 5'RACE using constant-segment primers produced TCR alpha and TCR beta cDNA libraries that carried sample barcodes and UMIs. TCRdb reprocessed the 5' RACE reads with MiXCR, giving one entry per CDR3 protein. The sample shows 400,000 to 500,000 distinct CDR3 sequences, about a sixth of them seen only once. Of note for this clonotype: Its antigen is not identified.

CDR1 is MNHEY, CDR2 SVGEGT, per germline. Trimming took off 6 bases at V and 4 bases at J, with 12 bases between the two ends. The CDR3 totals 13 residues. This clonotype was sampled from a man between 18 and 35 years old who had mild COVID-19 (a few samples of this study predate the infection). Cell type and time point are not known. This sequence joins TRBV6-2 or TRBV6-3 and TRBJ1-2; D remains ambiguous. Sequenced input: PBMCs or a T cell subset sorted from them (not recorded which). The CDR3 is CASRGEGGYGYTF. The CDR3, as DNA: TGTGCCAGCAGGGGTGAAGGAGGCTATGGCTACACCTTC.